Sequencing of this T cell receptor (beta chain) was carried out in a study of cytomegalovirus exposure and HLA in healthy donors. Across the study: The approximately 120 validation repertoires, a later analysis reported, used the same platform as the 666 first-cohort repertoires. Study-wide results and caveats: It was confirmed in vitro that a few of the CMV-associated chains were specific for CMV antigens. Within the 120 or so validation repertoires, first-cohort TCR clusters tended to co-occur, according to a later analysis. According to the study, 150 to 200 TCR beta chains were cytomegalovirus-associated.

Germline CDR1 is MNHEY and CDR2 is SMNVEV (reference sequence). The V end was cut by 5 bases, the J end by 7 bases, with 15 bases between. The CDR3 spans 14 residues. In the case of this clone: Antigen: not known.

Clones were read by immunoSEQ multiplex PCR, and TCRdb kept only the in-frame ones, dropping some. The table shows about 110,000 clones, with approximately 96% occurring only once. This clonotype was obtained from a woman aged 18 to 35 in good health and CMV-seronegative. Specimen: PBMCs. The V gene is TRBV27, the J gene TRBJ2-4; perhaps TRBD2 as D (6 bases). CDR3 region: CASSLGGRGNIQYF. For the CDR3, the DNA is TGTGCCAGCAGTCTCGGGGGTCGGGGTAACATTCAGTACTTC.